This TCR beta chain was identified in a study of vaccination and CD4 T cells after COVID-19. Study-level background: A median of approximately 72 days (range 14 to 241) separated dose two from the taking of post-vaccine samples. Stimulation of the cells used overlapping spike peptide pools from SARS-CoV-2 and from the common cold coronaviruses HCoV-NL63, HCoV-OC43 and HCoV-229E.

Described treatment: roughly 10-day PBMC culture with coronavirus spike peptide pools or control peptides (ViraFEST assay). Whole-study results and caveats: The appearance of a median 86.3% of reactive clones in convalescent patients occurred only post-vaccination.

CD4+ T cells that had been cultured provided DNA sequenced with the Oncomine TCR Beta short-read assay. It was cultured CD4+ T cells from which genomic DNA was extracted. TCRdb itself ran the PCR reads through MiXCR, one entry per CDR3 protein. Of roughly 10,000 distinct CDR3 sequences listed, around 60% are singletons. Germline V CDR1 and CDR2: MNHEY, SVGEGT. This CDR3 comprises 13 residues. V was shortened by 10 bases and J by 0 bases, with 7 bases between the two germline ends. Comment on this clonotype: As yet, its antigen is unknown.

The source material was CD4+ T cells from blood, cultured in vitro. The chain links TRBV6-2 or TRBV6-3 to TRBJ1-6; no firm D call. The receptor comes from a human donor who had recovered from COVID-19. In DNA, the CDR3 is TGTGCCACCCGAGCCTCCTATAATTCACCCCTCCACTTT. Translation gives CATRASYNSPLHF.